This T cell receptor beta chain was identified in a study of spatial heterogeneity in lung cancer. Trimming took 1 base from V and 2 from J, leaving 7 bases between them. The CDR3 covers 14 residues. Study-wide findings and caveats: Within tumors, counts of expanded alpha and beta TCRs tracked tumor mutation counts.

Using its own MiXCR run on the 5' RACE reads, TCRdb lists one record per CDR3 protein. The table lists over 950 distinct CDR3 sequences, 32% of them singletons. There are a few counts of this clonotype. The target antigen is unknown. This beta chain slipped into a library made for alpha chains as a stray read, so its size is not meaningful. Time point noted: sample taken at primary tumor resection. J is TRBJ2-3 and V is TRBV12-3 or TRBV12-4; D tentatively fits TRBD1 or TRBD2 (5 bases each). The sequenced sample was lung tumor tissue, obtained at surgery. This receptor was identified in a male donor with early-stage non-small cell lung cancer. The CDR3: CASSLGDDTDTQYF. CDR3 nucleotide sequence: TGTGCCAGCAGTTTAGGGGACGACACAGATACGCAGTATTTT.